This T cell receptor beta chain was obtained from a study of CD8+ T cells in alopecia areata. Across the study: Treated patients swallowed 5 to 10 mg of oral tofacitinib twice daily. Study observations and caveats: The presence of one nonresponder keeps the tie between baseline CD8+ expansion and response uncertain.

This clone came up a few times. What it recognizes is unknown. Treatment here: oral pan-JAK inhibitor, 5-10 mg twice daily. cDNA serving as the sequencing template came from extracted, reverse transcribed RNA. Sequencing used immunoSEQ multiplex PCR; TCRdb keeps in-frame clones, though not all of them. The sample lists approximately 200,000 clones, around 56% occurring once. The TCR originated in a human donor with alopecia areata. This specimen consisted of CD4+ T cells sorted from blood, obtained at week 4, from a patient treated with tofacitinib.

CDR3 DNA: TGTGCCAGCAGCCAAGAGTTGGGACAGGGGGTGCTGAACTCCTACGAGCAGTACTTC. It is translated as CASSQELGQGVLNSYEQYF. This chain uses TRBV4-2 with TRBJ2-7; 11 positions match TRBD1. The CDR3 extends over 19 amino acids. CDR1 and CDR2 from the germline V gene are LGHNA and YNFKEQ. Germline trimming cut 0 bases from V and 0 bases from J; bases unmatched to any gene: 10.